In this sample, the clone carrying this T cell receptor (beta chain) turned up a few times. The source of the sample is a study of blood T cell repertoires in COVID-19. Study summary: Recovered participants had two consecutive negative NP/OP PCR tests, healthcare professional clearance, or symptom resolution. From T cells, B-cell-depleted T cells, or PBMCs came the material, which was cDNA or gDNA.

Libraries were prepared by immunoSEQ multiplex PCR; TCRdb keeps only in-frame clonotypes and omits some of them. The repertoire holds under 150,000 clones, with roughly 84% as singletons. The CDR3 is 15 amino acids. The V gene end was trimmed by 10 bases and the J gene end by 7 bases; junction bases not matched to a gene: 12. Germline V gene lookup returns CDR1 LNHDA and CDR2 SQIVND (reference sequence). The clonotype was recovered from a man aged 50-60 years in a cohort exposed to, infected with or recovered from COVID-19 (not recorded which). The rearrangement joins TRBV19 to TRBJ2-2, with 10 bases lining up with TRBD1. Sequencing input: PBMCs or T cells enriched from blood (not recorded which). The chain's CDR3 is CATQPGTGVGGELFF. CDR3 bases: TGTGCCACCCAGCCCGGGACAGGGGTTGGCGGGGAGCTGTTTTTT.